The rows below give T cell receptor beta chains drawn from one sample of a study of shared clonotypes between healthy human individuals. Sequencing used immunoSEQ multiplex PCR; TCRdb keeps in-frame clones, though not all of them. Here the sample spans 1.4 million or so clones, around 98.5% being singletons. The specimen was naive CD4+ T cells sorted from blood. The origin of the receptors is a man younger than 40 in good health. The CDR3 runs from the conserved cysteine through the conserved F or W. Fields, in order: J gene, D gene, V gene, clone size, CDR3 protein, CDR3 DNA. A D gene is named only where the DNA matches it firmly. Rows give clone size only sometimes, using once, few, many, or a class for an expanded clone.

>TRBJ1-2|NA|TRBV6-1|NA
CASSVAGSLNYGYTF
TGTGCCAGCAGTGTTGCCGGAAGCCTTAACTATGGCTACACCTTC
>TRBJ2-2|NA|TRBV10-1|once
CASRPGGSGELFF
TGCGCCAGCAGGCCCGGGGGCTCCGGGGAGCTGTTTTTT
>TRBJ1-3|NA|TRBV15|NA
CATSFPDSGNTIYF
TGTGCCACCAGCTTTCCAGATTCTGGAAACACCATATATTTT
>TRBJ2-3|TRBD2|TRBV4-3|NA
CASSPGLVRTDTQYF
TGCGCCAGCAGCCCTGGACTAGTTAGGACAGATACGCAGTATTTT
>TRBJ2-1|NA|TRBV1|NA
CTSSQDATSGNYNEQFF
TGCACCAGCAGCCAAGATGCCACTAGCGGCAATTACAATGAGCAGTTCTTC
>TRBJ1-5|NA|TRBV27|NA
CASRLLAVGDSNQPQHF
TGTGCCAGCAGATTGTTAGCGGTCGGGGATAGCAATCAGCCCCAGCATTTT
>TRBJ2-7|NA|TRBV6-1|NA
CASKPGNYEQYF
TGTGCCAGCAAACCCGGGAACTACGAGCAGTACTTC
>TRBJ1-5|NA|TRBV6-1|NA
CASNPTGNQPQHF
TGTGCCAGCAACCCCACAGGGAATCAGCCCCAGCATTTT
>TRBJ2-7|NA|TRBV7-9|NA
CASSAPSSYEQYF
TGTGCCAGCAGCGCCCCAAGTTCCTACGAGCAGTACTTC
>TRBJ2-7|TRBD2|TRBV18|NA
CASSLNGGGYEQYF
TGTGCCAGCTCACTCAATGGCGGGGGCTACGAGCAGTACTTC
>TRBJ2-1|TRBD2|TRBV25-1|NA
CASSEWGLAGYNEQFF
TGTGCCAGCAGTGAATGGGGACTAGCGGGCTACAATGAGCAGTTCTTC
>TRBJ1-1|NA|TRBV18|once
CASSPTGHLLLNTEAFF
TGTGCCAGCTCACCAACGGGACACTTACTTCTGAACACTGAAGCTTTCTTT
>TRBJ2-7|NA|TRBV30|NA
CAWNRETREQYF
TGTGCCTGGAACAGAGAAACTAGAGAGCAGTACTTC
>TRBJ2-5|NA|TRBV21-1|NA
CASSVGQAGGQETQYF
TGTGCCAGCAGCGTTGGACAGGCAGGGGGGCAAGAGACCCAGTACTTC
>TRBJ1-1|NA|TRBV7-3|NA
CASRTGAGNTEAFF
TGTGCCAGCAGGACCGGGGCGGGGAACACTGAAGCTTTCTTT
>TRBJ2-7|NA|TRBV6-5|NA
CASRSANNYEQYF
TGTGCCAGCAGGAGCGCAAACAACTACGAGCAGTACTTC
>TRBJ2-2|NA|TRBV4-2|NA
CASSQQVSNTGELFF
TGTGCCAGCAGCCAACAGGTTTCGAACACCGGGGAGCTGTTTTTT